These T cell receptor beta chains were read from a single sample in a study of CD4 and CD8 cells across lung adenocarcinoma regions. TCRdb fed the PCR reads into MiXCR, producing one record per CDR3 protein. Of 10,000 to 15,000 distinct CDR3 sequences listed, around three fifths are singletons. Sequencing used CD8+ T cells from the margin of a lung tumor. These receptors were obtained from a female donor with lung adenocarcinoma. The CD4 and CD8 labels of this study may be unreliable. Both conserved end residues are part of each CDR3. The order of the fields is V gene, CDR3 length, D gene, clone size, J gene, CDR3 DNA, CDR3 protein. A D gene is named only where the DNA matches it firmly. Size is omitted from some rows. Given values are once, few, many or a class for expanded clones.

TRBV6-5,16,.,medium-sized,TRBJ2-1,TGTGCCAGCAGTTACTCGTTTCCTTCGGTTTACAATGAGCAGTTCTTC,CASSYSFPSVYNEQFF
TRBV5-1,16,.,few,TRBJ2-3,TGCGCCAGCAGCCCGGGTTATGGCGGGCGGACAGATACGCAGTATTTT,CASSPGYGGRTDTQYF
TRBV20-1,15,TRBD2,many,TRBJ2-1,TGCAGTGCTCTAAGGGAGCGGGGGGCCTACAATGAGCAGTTCTTC,CSALRERGAYNEQFF
TRBV10-2,15,.,.,TRBJ2-4,TGCGCCAGCAGAGATCTACTGGGAGCCAAAAACATTCAGTACTTC,CASRDLLGAKNIQYF
TRBV6-1,16,.,.,TRBJ2-4,TGTGCGAGCAGTGTTACGGGGCAGTCAGCCAAAGACACTCAGTACTTC,CASSVTGQSAKDTQYF
TRBV6-1,15,.,.,TRBJ2-5,TGTGCCAGCAGTGAGCACGGATTCCCCCAAGAGACCCAGTACTTC,CASSEHGFPQETQYF
TRBV27,15,.,.,TRBJ2-3,TGTGCCAGCAGTTTAGGGGCGCGAGGGGCAGACACGCAGTACTTT,CASSLGARGADTQYF
TRBV6-1,14,.,.,TRBJ1-1,TGTGCCAGCAGCCCCAGCATTTGGAACACTGAAGCTTTCTTT,CASSPSIWNTEAFF
TRBV6-1,14,.,many,TRBJ2-1,TGTGCCAGCAGTCCTGGATGGTCGTCGAATGAGCAGTTCTTC,CASSPGWSSNEQFF
TRBV6-1,16,.,.,TRBJ2-4,TGTGCCAGCAGGAGGTTGGGGGGCCGTGACAAAGACATTCAGTACTTC,CASRRLGGRDKDIQYF
TRBV6-1,15,TRBD2,.,TRBJ2-7,TGTGCCGGGAGGCCCGGGGGGGGGAACACAGATACGCAGTACTTC,CAGRPGGGNTDTQYF
TRBV10-3,14,.,.,TRBJ2-1,TGTGCCATCAATGACATGGCGCCCTACAATGAGCAGTTCTTC,CAINDMAPYNEQFF
TRBV10-3,14,.,.,TRBJ2-5,TGTGCGGGGAGCGGGGCCGGGGGCCAAGAGACGCAGTATTTC,CAGSGAGGQETQYF
TRBV6-1,18,.,few,TRBJ2-1,TGTGCCAGCAGTGAAGTAATAATCTCAAGCAGGGTCAAAGATGAGCAGTTCTTC,CASSEVIISSRVKDEQFF
TRBV11-2,16,.,.,TRBJ2-3,TGTGCCAGCAGCCAAGGGCGCAGCGGTAGCACAGATACGCAGTATTTT,CASSQGRSGSTDTQYF
TRBV7-2,15,.,.,TRBJ2-3,TGTGCCAGCAGCTTAAGACATCGGGTCACAGATACGCAGTATTTT,CASSLRHRVTDTQYF
TRBV7-2,16,TRBD2,.,TRBJ2-3,TGTGCCAGCAGCTCCTCGAGCGGGGGGGCCCAAGACATTCAGTACTTT,CASSSSSGGAQDIQYF
TRBV7-2,14,.,many,TRBJ1-1,TGTGCCAGCAGCTTAGGGACCCGCGTGGGTGAAGCTTTCTTT,CASSLGTRVGEAFF
TRBV4-1,18,.,.,TRBJ2-7,TGCGCCAGCAGCCGAGCGGACGGCGGGGGCCGTGACAAAGATACGCAGTACTTC,CASSRADGGGRDKDTQYF
TRBV6-1,16,.,.,TRBJ2-2,TGTGCCAGCAGTGAACCGGGGGCTGTGAGCACCGGTACGCTGTATTTT,CASSEPGAVSTGTLYF
TRBV9,11,.,few,TRBJ2-1,TGTGCCAGCAGGGGCGACCGGGAGCAGTTCTTC,CASRGDREQFF
TRBV6-1,13,.,.,TRBJ2-1,TGTGCCAGCAGTCTGGGGAGGTACAATGAGCAGTTCTTC,CASSLGRYNEQFF
TRBV6-4,15,TRBD1,medium-sized,TRBJ2-4,TGTGCCAGCATCGCCCGGGACAGGGGTTTAAACATTCAGTACTTC,CASIARDRGLNIQYF
TRBV6-1,13,.,medium-sized,TRBJ2-5,TGTGCCAGCAGTGACAGTCACTTCGAGACCCAGTACTTC,CASSDSHFETQYF
TRBV27,17,TRBD1,few,TRBJ2-1,TGTGCCAGCAGTTTACGACTAACAGGGGGCGAGTCCAATGAGCAGTTCTTC,CASSLRLTGGESNEQFF
TRBV6-5,16,TRBD2,.,TRBJ2-1,TGTGCCAGCAGTACTAGGACTAGCGGGAACTACAATGAGCAGTTCTTC,CASSTRTSGNYNEQFF
TRBV10-2,14,.,.,TRBJ2-7,TGCGCGGGGAGTGGGGGCCGGGAGGCAGATACGCAGTACTTC,CAGSGGREADTQYF
TRBV6-1,14,.,.,TRBJ2-4,TGTGGCAGCTCGGGGCTGTTAGCCAAAGATACGCAGTATTTC,CGSSGLLAKDTQYF
TRBV6-1,16,TRBD1,.,TRBJ2-2,TGTGCCAGCACCAAGGGGACGGGACAGGGATCCGGGGAGCTGTTTTTT,CASTKGTGQGSGELFF
TRBV11-3,16,TRBD1,.,TRBJ2-1,TGTGCCAGCAGAAAACCCGGGACAGTCTCCTACAATGAGCAGTTCTTC,CASRKPGTVSYNEQFF
TRBV7-2,16,.,few,TRBJ1-2,TGTGCCAGCAGCTCCGCGGGGGGAGAAGCTAACTATGGCTACACCTTC,CASSSAGGEANYGYTF
TRBV6-1,18,TRBD2,.,TRBJ2-2,TGTGCCAGCAGCCGATCGGGACTAGCGGGAGGTTACACCGGGGAGCTGTTTTTT,CASSRSGLAGGYTGELFF
TRBV12-5,15,.,.,TRBJ2-2,TGTGCTAGTGGTCTGTGGACGGGGCAGGGCGGGGAGCTGTTTTTT,CASGLWTGQGGELFF
TRBV10-3,11,.,.,TRBJ2-5,TGTGCCACCCATTTGTTGGAGACCCAGTACTTC,CATHLLETQYF
TRBV4-1,14,TRBD2,.,TRBJ2-5,TGCGCGAGCAGCGGGGGCCCCGACCGAGAGACCCAGTACTTC,CASSGGPDRETQYF
TRBV6-2/TRBV6-3,16,TRBD2,.,TRBJ2-1,TGTGCCAGCAGTTCCCCCGGACTAGCGGGAGTGGATGAGCAGTTCTTC,CASSSPGLAGVDEQFF
TRBV6-1,16,.,.,TRBJ2-4,TGTGCCAGCAGTCCTACGGGGCTGCGAGCCAAAAACACTCAGTATTTC,CASSPTGLRAKNTQYF
TRBV6-1,13,TRBD2,many,TRBJ2-7,TGTGCCAGCAAAGCGGGGGGGGGGCACGAGCAGTACTTC,CASKAGGGHEQYF
TRBV6-1,13,.,.,TRBJ2-1,TGTGCCAGCAAACCGGGGGTTGACAATGAGCAGTTCTTC,CASKPGVDNEQFF
TRBV27,14,.,.,TRBJ2-5,TGTGCGGGCAGTTGGGGCCGGGTCAAAGAGACGCAGTACTTC,CAGSWGRVKETQYF
TRBV7-6,16,TRBD2,.,TRBJ2-3,TGTGCCAGCAGCCCTGGGGGGGTGGGAGCCACAGACACGCAGTATTTT,CASSPGGVGATDTQYF
TRBV25-1,11,.,few,TRBJ1-2,TGTGCCAGCAGGTATGGGGGTGGCTACACCTTC,CASRYGGGYTF
TRBV6-1,14,.,.,TRBJ2-5,TGTGCCAGCAGTGGAGGCCGGGACCGGGAGATCCAGTACTTC,CASSGGRDREIQYF
TRBV27,15,.,.,TRBJ2-3,TGTGCCGGGGGGTTAGGGGCCCCAGGCCCAGATACGCAGTATTTC,CAGGLGAPGPDTQYF
TRBV7-6,12,.,medium-sized,TRBJ2-3,TGTGCCAGCAGCTTAGCGGAGAATACGCAGTATTTT,CASSLAENTQYF
TRBV6-1,15,TRBD2,few,TRBJ2-7,TGTGCCAGGGGTCCCGGCGGGGGGGACCCAGATACGCAGTACTTC,CARGPGGGDPDTQYF
TRBV6-5,12,.,medium-sized,TRBJ2-2,TGTGCCAGCAGTCCCCGGACCGGGGAGCTGTTTTTT,CASSPRTGELFF
TRBV27,14,.,.,TRBJ2-1,TGTGCGGGGCGCGGGGGCGGTGACAAAGATACGCAGTATTTC,CAGRGGGDKDTQYF
TRBV10-3,14,.,once,TRBJ2-3,TGTGTGGGCGTCACAGCTGTGAGCACCGAGAAGCAGTATTTT,CVGVTAVSTEKQYF
TRBV6-5,13,TRBD2,large,TRBJ2-1,TGTGCCAGCAGCACCGGGACTAGCAATGAGCAGTTCTTC,CASSTGTSNEQFF
TRBV6-1,15,TRBD2,medium-sized,TRBJ2-5,TGTGCCAGCAGTGGTTCTAGCGGGGGGAGTGAGACCCAGTACTTC,CASSGSSGGSETQYF
TRBV3-1,14,.,.,TRBJ2-3,TGTGCCAGCAGCCAAGATCCGGGGATGCATACGCAGTATTTT,CASSQDPGMHTQYF
TRBV6-1,15,.,once,TRBJ2-3,TGTGCCAGCAGTGAATCAGGCGGCCGCACAGATACGCAGTATTTT,CASSESGGRTDTQYF
TRBV27,14,.,.,TRBJ2-3,TGTGCGGGCCGTGGGGGCCGTGTCAAAGATACGCAGTATTTC,CAGRGGRVKDTQYF